This TCR beta chain is drawn from a study of cytomegalovirus exposure and HLA in healthy donors. Study details: There were some 81 million unique TCRs (from HLA-typed donors) in an early data release.

The CDR3 spans 15 residues. V gave up 4 bases and J gave up 8 bases; unmatched junction bases: 12. CDR1 is SGHRS, CDR2 YFSETQ, per germline. Primers for the PCR totalled 60 Vbeta and 13 Jbeta. Clones were read by immunoSEQ multiplex PCR, and TCRdb kept only the in-frame ones, dropping some. The table includes about 130,000 clones, about 79% detected once. Those who donated were healthy bone marrow donors. The donors, nominally healthy at sampling, likely had unrecorded immune exposures. In this sample, this clone turned up once. Antigen: not known. Study-wide points: The study designated 164 TCR beta chains cytomegalovirus-associated.

The sequence was obtained from a man aged 50-59 years in good health and CMV-seronegative. The source material was PBMCs. The chain has TRBV5-1 and TRBJ2-1, with TRBD1 identical over 7 bases. The CDR3, as DNA: TGCGCCAGCAGCCCGACGTTTACAGGGGCCTATGAGCAGTTCTTC. Protein sequence: CASSPTFTGAYEQFF.